The 19 T cell receptor beta chains presented below share a single source sample, sequenced in a study of shared clonotypes between healthy human individuals. Only in-frame clones appear in the TCRdb table, and some are missing; sequencing was by immunoSEQ multiplex PCR. The sample gives about 500,000 clones, approximately 80% of which show up once; around 13% is in the top ten. The sample comprised PBMCs. Receptors were obtained from a woman in her thirties or forties in good health. Some clones in this sample may be carry-over from other donors' samples.

The V and J genes are TRBV28 and TRBJ2-7; weak D call: TRBD2 (5 bases). With 6 bases removed from V and 0 bases from J, the gap between germline ends came to 15 bases. This CDR3 contains 15 residues. Germline V gene lookup returns CDR1 MDHEN and CDR2 SYDVKM. The CDR3 DNA reads as TGTGCCAGCAGGGAGGACCAAAGTTACTCCTACGAGCAGTACTTC. It specifies CASREDQSYSYEQYF.

Only a few counts were recorded for this clone. The chain carries TRBV28 and TRBJ2-1; D is uncertain. CDR1 MDHEN and CDR2 SYDVKM come from the germline V gene. Trimming left V 6 bases short and J 9 bases short, with 12 bases between. CDR3 size: 12 residues. The CDR3 reads CASSSVWSEQFF. The CDR3 DNA reads as TGTGCCAGCAGCTCGGTTTGGAGTGAGCAGTTCTTC.

The chain joins TRBV9 to TRBJ2-3; D ambiguous. The CDR3 sequence is 15 residues long. V lost 0 bases and J lost 1, with 9 bases in between. Germline CDR1 reads SGDLS; CDR2 reads YYNGEE. The CDR3 region is CASSVAGSRTDTQYF. The CDR3 DNA sequence: TGTGCCAGCAGCGTAGCTGGAAGCCGCACAGATACGCAGTATTTT.

For this clone: In the same sample, other DNA sequences code for this CDR3. As DNA, the CDR3 is TGTGCCTGGAGTCGACAGCCGAACACTGAAGCTTTCTTT. Translated: CAWSRQPNTEAFF. The chain couples TRBV30 to TRBJ1-1; TRBD1 is a possible D gene (5 bases). V lost 2 bases to trimming and J lost 1 base, with 8 bases between them. The germline V gene encodes CDR1 GTSNPN and CDR2 SVGIG (reference sequence). The CDR3 has 13 amino acids.

The rearrangement uses TRBV18 and TRBJ2-1; weak D call: TRBD2 (5 bases). Germline-derived CDR1 and CDR2 are KGHSH and LQKENI. V gave up 4 bases and J gave up 5 bases, with 9 bases separating them. The CDR3 is 13 amino acids. CDR3 DNA: TGTGCCAGCTCACGTATGCGGGACAATGAGCAGTTCTTC. It translates to CASSRMRDNEQFF.

The CDR3 nucleotides are TGTGCCAGCAGCCGGGACAGTGCCAGCGAGCAGTACTTC. Amino acids: CASSRDSASEQYF. The rearrangement uses TRBV2 and TRBJ2-7; 7 bases line up with TRBD1. The CDR3 is 13 amino acids. Germline V gene data show CDR1 as SNHLY and CDR2 as FYNNEI. The ends lost 6 bases at V and 6 bases at J; junction bases unmatched: 8.

The V and J genes are TRBV5-1 and TRBJ1-3, with D possibly matching TRBD1 (6 bases). There are 16 residues in the CDR3. The ends were cut back, 0 bases at V and 4 bases at J, with 14 bases in the middle. Germline V lookup: CDR1 SGHRS, CDR2 YFSETQ. The CDR3 loop reads CASSLAGTQRGNTIYF. DNA for the CDR3: TGCGCCAGCAGCTTGGCTGGGACACAAAGAGGAAACACCATATATTTT.

There are a few counts of this clone. J is TRBJ2-3 and V is TRBV10-2, with TRBD2 identical over 10 bases. The CDR3 has 15 amino acids. Trimming removed 8 bases from V and 4 bases from J; junction bases left unmatched: 9. Germline V gene lookup returns CDR1 WSHSY and CDR2 SAAADI. DNA of the CDR3: TGCGCCAGCCAGCGGGAGGGTCCCTATGCAGATACGCAGTATTTT. This gives the protein CASQREGPYADTQYF.

Notes on this clone: The identical CDR3 is also encoded by other nucleotide sequences in the sample. The V gene is TRBV9, the J gene TRBJ2-7; D ambiguous. Trimming removed 0 bases at V and 3 bases at J, with 13 bases between. The CDR3 spans 15 residues. Germline V gives CDR1 SGDLS, CDR2 YYNGEE. The CDR3 nucleotides read TGTGCCAGCAGCGTAGAAGGAAACGAGTACTACGAGCAGTACTTC. Residues: CASSVEGNEYYEQYF.

The chain combines TRBV6-5 with TRBJ2-1, with no clear D. V gave up 2 bases and J gave up 9 bases, with 8 bases separating them. The CDR3 runs to 12 residues. Germline lookup yields CDR1 MNHEY and CDR2 SVGAGI. DNA of the CDR3: TGTGCCAGCAGTTACGCAGGAGCTGAGCAGTTCTTC. Translation gives CASSYAGAEQFF.

In this sample, this clone turned up many times. V and J are TRBV27 and TRBJ2-3, with TRBD2 as a possible D gene (6 bases). Between the trimmed V and J ends, which lost 9 bases and 6 bases, there was a span of 16 bases. Germline loops: CDR1 MNHEY, CDR2 SMNVEV (reference sequence). The CDR3 spans 13 residues. CDR3 nucleotides: TGTGCCAGTAGCGGTCTGGTGGCGGATACGCAGTATTTT. It yields the protein CASSGLVADTQYF.

The chain uses TRBV5-1 and TRBJ2-2; 8 bases agree with TRBD1. V dropped 4 bases and J dropped 1; count of bases not matched to a gene: 3. The length of the CDR3 is 15 residues. Per the germline V gene, CDR1 is SGHRS and CDR2 is YFSETQ. CDR3 protein: CASSRTGLNTGELFF. As DNA, the CDR3 is TGCGCCAGCAGCCGGACAGGGCTGAACACCGGGGAGCTGTTTTTT. Full variable domain (missing parts from reference TRBV5-1 and TRBJ2-2): KAGVTQTPRYLIKTRGQQVTLSCSPISGHRSVSWYQQTPGQGLQFLFEYFSETQRNKGNFPGRFSGRQFSNSRSEMNVSTLELGDSALYLCASSRTGLNTGELFFGEGSRLTVL.

The rearrangement joins TRBV2 to TRBJ2-7; TRBD2 matches at 9 bases. Trimming took 6 bases from V and 4 from J; bases not matched to a gene: 13. Per the germline V gene, CDR1 is SNHLY and CDR2 is FYNNEI. The CDR3 contains 16 residues. The CDR3 coding sequence is TGTGCCAGCAGACCAACCCTTAGCGGGAGCAGATACGAGCAGTACTTC. Translation gives CASRPTLSGSRYEQYF.

Of note for this clone: A read error likely explains this, since a far larger clone differs by one base. The sample contains more than one DNA sequence encoding this CDR3. The chain links TRBV28 to TRBJ1-5, with D unresolved. The CDR3 runs 12 residues. CDR1 is MDHEN, CDR2 SYDVKM, per germline. As DNA, the CDR3 is TGTGCCAGCAGTCTGAGCCTGCAGCCACAGCATTTT. Encoded protein: CASSLSLQPQHF.

For this clone: This is likely an artifact of a read error, given a far larger clone one base away. The chain's CDR3 is CAWSALRGSYEQYF. For the CDR3, the DNA is TGTGCCTGGAGTGCACTCAGGGGCTCCTACGAGCAGTACTTC. This rearrangement joins TRBV30 to TRBJ2-7, with D possibly matching TRBD1 (6 bases). This CDR3 has 14 amino acids. Germline CDR1 is GTSNPN and CDR2 is SVGIG (reference sequence). The germline V and J ends were trimmed by 1 base and 0 bases, with 10 bases remaining between them.

In regard to this clone: The same CDR3 arises from other DNA sequences in this sample as well. V and J are TRBV5-1 and TRBJ2-1; D gene unclear. Germline lookup yields CDR1 SGHRS and CDR2 YFSETQ. This CDR3 is 11 amino acids long. V was clipped by 4 bases and J by 5 bases, with 4 bases between them. The CDR3 protein is CASSLNNEQFF. The DNA for the CDR3 is TGCGCCAGCAGCCTAAACAATGAGCAGTTCTTC.

The chain couples TRBV18 to TRBJ1-1; TRBD1 matches at 9 bases. This CDR3 spans 13 amino acids. Per germline, CDR1 KGHSH and CDR2 LQKENI. The junction had 3 bases not matched to a gene; V was cut back by 3 bases and J by 7 bases. CDR3 DNA sequence: TGTGCCAGCTCACCCTCGGACAGGGGTGAAGCTTTCTTT. Translated: CASSPSDRGEAFF.

The chain is built from TRBV28 and TRBJ1-2; 8 bases align to TRBD1. The CDR3 has 14 residues. Germline trimming cut 6 bases from V and 6 bases from J; bases unmatched to any gene: 9. Germline CDR1 reads MDHEN; CDR2 reads SYDVKM. CDR3 sequence: CASRTGQEYNGYTF. CDR3 bases: TGTGCCAGCAGGACGGGACAGGAATATAATGGCTACACCTTC.

This chain joins TRBV6-1 and TRBJ1-3; D unclear. CDR3 length: 15 residues. Trimming left V 1 base short and J 0 bases short, with 7 bases between. Germline V gene data show CDR1 as MNHNS and CDR2 as SASEGT. The CDR3 region has the DNA TGTGCCAGCAGTGAAGACAGCTACTCTGGAAACACCATATATTTT. This sequence encodes CASSEDSYSGNTIYF.